These 4 T cell receptor beta chains share one sample of origin, sequenced in a study of blood T cell repertoires in COVID-19. Profiling relied on immunoSEQ multiplex PCR, and the TCRdb table lists in-frame clones only, not all of them. Of 200,000 to 250,000 clones in the sample, approximately 80% were seen once. The material sequenced was peripheral blood. These receptors all come from a woman aged 45-65 years with acute or convalescent COVID-19.

This clone was counted between two and nine times. The chain combines TRBV15 with TRBJ2-1; D gene unclear. V was shortened by 3 bases and J by 4 bases, with 7 bases between the two germline ends. Germline V lookup: CDR1 LNHNV, CDR2 YYDKDF (reference sequence). This CDR3 has 13 residues. CDR3 protein: CATSSYVYNEQFF. CDR3 bases: TGTGCCACCAGCAGCTACGTTTACAATGAGCAGTTCTTC.

This chain uses TRBV5-4 with TRBJ2-1; 13 bases agree with TRBD2. V lost 3 bases, J lost 3 bases, and 3 bases stayed unmatched. The CDR3 runs to 16 residues. Per germline, CDR1 SGHNT and CDR2 YYREEE (reference sequence). In DNA form, the CDR3 reads TGTGCCAGCAGCTCCGGACTAGCGGGGGACTACAATGAGCAGTTCTTC. Translation: CASSSGLAGDYNEQFF.

Points on this clone: Distinct nucleotide sequences in the sample also encode this CDR3. J is TRBJ2-2 and V is TRBV30; tentatively, D is TRBD1 (6 bases). Germline lookup yields CDR1 GTSNPN and CDR2 SVGIG (reference sequence). Trimming shortened V by 5 bases and J by 4 bases, and 14 bases separated the two germline ends. The CDR3 totals 14 residues. The CDR3 region is CAWSPGDGTGELFF. CDR3 DNA sequence: TGTGCCTGGTCTCCAGGGGATGGCACCGGGGAGCTGTTTTTT.

The chain recombines TRBV3-1 (or the pseudogene TRBV3-2) with TRBJ2-3, with TRBD1 identical over 9 bases. Trimming took 0 bases from V and 7 from J; bases not matched to a gene: 5. The CDR3 totals 15 residues. Per the germline V gene, CDR1 is LGHDT and CDR2 is YNNKEL (reference sequence). CDR3 sequence: CASSQEGQGRNTQYF. CDR3 DNA sequence: TGTGCCAGCAGCCAAGAGGGACAGGGAAGGAATACGCAGTATTTT.